This passage covers 10 T cell receptor beta chains from one sample sequenced in a study of beta chain features in type 1 diabetes. Study conclusions and caveats: Patients with Type 1 diabetes showed moderately but significantly shorter TCRB CDR3s in all four CD4+ subsets.

These receptors lack a known antigen. Of the isolated RNA, all was reverse transcribed, and so the sequenced material was expressed TCRB transcripts. Generated by immunoSEQ multiplex PCR, the TCRdb table keeps only in-frame clones and is missing some. The sample includes some 240,000 clones, 16% of them seen just once. The source material was naive CD4+ T cells from blood. All receptors derive from a man in his thirties or forties with type 1 diabetes.

The J gene is TRBJ2-1, the V gene TRBV7-2; D not resolved. V lost 4 bases and J 8 bases, leaving 9 bases between the germline ends. The CDR3 extends over 12 amino acids. The germline V gene has CDR1 SGHTA and CDR2 FQGNSA. The CDR3 spells CASSSLNYEQFF. As DNA, the CDR3 is TGTGCCAGCAGCTCCCTTAACTATGAGCAGTTCTTC.

This clone has a handful of counts. V usage is TRBV7-6 and J usage is TRBJ2-3; D not certain. The CDR3 consists of 14 residues. CDR1 and CDR2 from the germline V gene are SGHVS and FNYEAQ. V was trimmed by 3 bases and J by 2 bases, leaving 9 bases between them. This CDR3 is CASSFAEYTDTQYF. The CDR3 nucleotides are TGTGCCAGCAGCTTCGCAGAGTACACAGATACGCAGTATTTT.

The chain employs TRBV4-3 and TRBJ2-3; D unclear. This CDR3 is built from 17 residues. V gave up 0 bases and J gave up 0 bases, with 13 bases separating them. Germline CDR1 reads LGHNA; CDR2 reads YSLEER. CDR3 sequence: CASSQDLGSSSTDTQYF. DNA for the CDR3: TGCGCCAGCAGCCAAGATCTTGGCAGTTCTAGCACAGATACGCAGTATTTT.

The chain combines TRBV14 with TRBJ1-1; D gene unclear. V lost 3 bases and J 0 bases, leaving 11 bases between the germline ends. Germline V CDR1 and CDR2: SGHDN, FVKESK. The CDR3 spans 15 residues. This CDR3 reads CASSQGPGMNTEAFF. The CDR3 DNA follows: TGTGCCAGCAGCCAGGGCCCGGGGATGAACACTGAAGCTTTCTTT.

A few counts support this clone. The V call is TRBV10-3, the J call TRBJ1-4; TRBD1 might be the D (5 bases). V lost 4 bases, J lost 8 bases, and 11 bases lay in between. Germline V gene data show CDR1 as ENHRY and CDR2 as SYGVKD. The CDR3 is 13 residues long. The CDR3 sequence is CAISAGMEEKLFF. CDR3 DNA: TGTGCCATCAGTGCAGGGATGGAAGAAAAACTGTTTTTT.

This clone was counted a single time. The chain employs TRBV7-2 and TRBJ2-5, with 8 nucleotides matching TRBD1. V dropped 4 bases and J dropped 4; count of bases not matched to a gene: 8. The CDR3 covers 15 residues. Germline CDR1 reads SGHTA; CDR2 reads FQGNSA. The CDR3 region has the DNA TGTGCCAGCAGCTCCCCGCAGGGGGCTGGAGAGACCCAGTACTTC. Protein: CASSSPQGAGETQYF.

The rearrangement joins TRBV11-2 to TRBJ2-3; D might be TRBD1 (5 bases). CDR3 length: 17 amino acids. Germline-derived CDR1 and CDR2 are SGHAT and FQNNGV. Trimming removed 4 bases from V and 2 bases from J, with 19 bases in between. CDR3 residues: CASSSYSRRQYTDTQYF. CDR3 nucleotides: TGTGCCAGCAGCTCCTACAGTCGGAGACAGTACACAGATACGCAGTATTTT.

The chain combines TRBV18 with TRBJ2-4; no reliable D call. Germline-derived CDR1 and CDR2 are KGHSH and LQKENI. CDR3 length: 11 amino acids. V lost 3 bases, J lost 13 bases, and 10 bases lay in between. CDR3 residues: CASSPAGAQYF. CDR3 bases: TGTGCCAGCTCACCGGCCGGCGCGCAGTACTTC.

The chain has TRBV28 and TRBJ2-3; 9 nucleotides agree with TRBD1. With 8 bases clipped from V and 1 base from J, the junction kept 7 bases outside the gene matches. CDR1 is MDHEN and CDR2 is SYDVKM in the germline V gene. The CDR3 length is 15 residues. DNA of the CDR3: TGTGCCAGCCTTTCAGGGGACAGGGGCACAGATACGCAGTATTTT. Translating gives CASLSGDRGTDTQYF. The full variable domain, with the rest looked up from reference TRBV28 and TRBJ2-3, is DVKVTQSSRYLVKRTGEKVFLECVQDMDHENMFWYRQDPGLGLRLIYFSYDVKMKEKGDIPEGYSVSREKKERFSLILESASTNQTSMYLCASLSGDRGTDTQYFGPGTRLTVL.

This chain joins TRBV10-3 and TRBJ1-2; the match to TRBD1 covers 7 bases. The ends lost 0 bases at V and 2 bases at J; junction bases unmatched: 3. The CDR3 extends over 15 amino acids. Germline V CDR1 and CDR2: ENHRY, SYGVKD. The chain's CDR3 is CAISESAGGNYGYTF. Written as DNA, the CDR3 is TGTGCCATCAGTGAGTCGGCAGGGGGAAACTATGGCTACACCTTC.